This is a list of T cell receptor beta chains from one sample in a study of T-cell memory formation after mild COVID-19. MiXCR, applied by TCRdb to the 5' RACE reads, yields one record per CDR3 protein. Among about 350,000 distinct CDR3 sequences listed, approximately 13% were seen once. The sample consisted of PBMCs or a T cell subset sorted from them (not recorded which). These TCRs come from a man in his late teens or twenties who had mild COVID-19 (a few samples of this study predate the infection). Cell type and time point are not known. Each CDR3 is given with its conserved first and last residue. The order of the fields is D gene, J gene, CDR3 length, clone size, V gene, CDR3 protein, CDR3 DNA. The D gene is left open where the match is weak. Size values are once, few and many counts, or a class for expanded clones, and some rows have none.

d_call: -
j_call: TRBJ1-5
cdr3_length: 14
clone_size: few
v_call: TRBV6-8
cdr3_aa: CASSQQGSNQPQHF
cdr3_nt: TGTGCCAGCAGTCAACAGGGAAGCAATCAGCCCCAGCATTTT

d_call: TRBD2
j_call: TRBJ2-4
cdr3_length: 15
clone_size: -
v_call: TRBV5-1
cdr3_aa: CANPRDYIAKNIQYF
cdr3_nt: TGCGCCAATCCCCGGGACTACATAGCCAAAAACATTCAGTACTTC

d_call: -
j_call: TRBJ2-1
cdr3_length: 13
clone_size: few
v_call: TRBV11-3
cdr3_aa: CASSSQGWDEQFF
cdr3_nt: TGTGCCAGCAGCTCACAGGGTTGGGATGAGCAGTTCTTC

d_call: -
j_call: TRBJ2-7
cdr3_length: 14
clone_size: -
v_call: TRBV6-5
cdr3_aa: CASSYSWGGGEQYF
cdr3_nt: TGTGCCAGCAGTTACTCGTGGGGCGGAGGGGAGCAGTACTTC

d_call: -
j_call: TRBJ2-5
cdr3_length: 15
clone_size: few
v_call: TRBV12-3/TRBV12-4
cdr3_aa: CASSWAIFGQETQYF
cdr3_nt: TGTGCCAGCAGTTGGGCGATTTTTGGGCAAGAGACCCAGTACTTC

d_call: -
j_call: TRBJ1-6
cdr3_length: 14
clone_size: many
v_call: TRBV5-1
cdr3_aa: CASSTGTMNSPLHF
cdr3_nt: TGCGCCAGCAGCACCGGGACGATGAATTCACCCCTCCACTTT

d_call: TRBD2
j_call: TRBJ2-3
cdr3_length: 16
clone_size: -
v_call: TRBV5-1
cdr3_aa: CASSPGAGLDTDTQYF
cdr3_nt: TGCGCCAGCAGCCCCGGAGCGGGACTAGATACAGATACGCAGTATTTT

d_call: -
j_call: TRBJ2-3
cdr3_length: 15
clone_size: -
v_call: TRBV11-1
cdr3_aa: CASSLLKGPADTQYF
cdr3_nt: TGTGCCAGCAGCTTACTAAAAGGCCCGGCAGATACGCAGTATTTT

d_call: -
j_call: TRBJ2-5
cdr3_length: 13
clone_size: many
v_call: TRBV6-6
cdr3_aa: CASSFGGGETQYF
cdr3_nt: TGTGCCAGCAGCTTCGGGGGTGGGGAGACCCAGTACTTC

d_call: -
j_call: TRBJ2-4
cdr3_length: 15
clone_size: few
v_call: TRBV20-1
cdr3_aa: CSARILGSAKNIQYF
cdr3_nt: TGCAGTGCTAGAATTCTGGGATCGGCCAAAAACATTCAGTACTTC

d_call: -
j_call: TRBJ1-2
cdr3_length: 15
clone_size: -
v_call: TRBV4-2
cdr3_aa: CASSQEIAGLDGYTF
cdr3_nt: TGTGCCAGCAGCCAAGAAATTGCAGGGTTGGATGGCTACACCTTC

d_call: -
j_call: TRBJ1-5
cdr3_length: 15
clone_size: few
v_call: TRBV19
cdr3_aa: CASSIWRDSNQPQHF
cdr3_nt: TGTGCCAGTAGTATATGGAGGGATAGCAATCAGCCCCAGCATTTT

d_call: TRBD2
j_call: TRBJ2-1
cdr3_length: 15
clone_size: few
v_call: TRBV20-1
cdr3_aa: CSASRRGGVYNEQFF
cdr3_nt: TGCAGTGCTAGTAGGCGGGGGGGCGTCTACAATGAGCAGTTCTTC

d_call: -
j_call: TRBJ2-5
cdr3_length: 14
clone_size: many
v_call: TRBV7-2
cdr3_aa: CASSFRDPAETQYF
cdr3_nt: TGTGCCAGCAGCTTCCGCGACCCGGCAGAGACCCAGTACTTC

d_call: -
j_call: TRBJ1-1
cdr3_length: 13
clone_size: once
v_call: TRBV12-3/TRBV12-4
cdr3_aa: CASRWSIGTEAFF
cdr3_nt: TGTGCCAGCAGGTGGAGTATAGGGACTGAAGCTTTCTTT

d_call: -
j_call: TRBJ2-4
cdr3_length: 11
clone_size: -
v_call: TRBV12-3/TRBV12-4
cdr3_aa: CASSLGPIQYF
cdr3_nt: TGTGCCAGCAGTTTAGGGCCAATTCAGTACTTC

d_call: -
j_call: TRBJ1-5
cdr3_length: 14
clone_size: many
v_call: TRBV4-1
cdr3_aa: CASSQGVENQPQHF
cdr3_nt: TGCGCCAGCAGCCAAGGAGTGGAGAATCAGCCCCAGCATTTT

d_call: -
j_call: TRBJ2-4
cdr3_length: 17
clone_size: few
v_call: TRBV18
cdr3_aa: CASSPPGPQVAKNIQYF
cdr3_nt: TGTGCCAGCTCACCACCGGGCCCACAAGTAGCCAAAAACATTCAGTACTTC

d_call: TRBD1
j_call: TRBJ1-6
cdr3_length: 15
clone_size: few
v_call: TRBV23-1
cdr3_aa: CASSHTGLFSGGLHF
cdr3_nt: TGCGCCAGCAGTCACACAGGGTTGTTCTCAGGGGGTCTCCACTTT

d_call: -
j_call: TRBJ2-6
cdr3_length: 20
clone_size: -
v_call: TRBV4-2
cdr3_aa: CASSQEGTLSGFSGANVLTF
cdr3_nt: TGTGCCAGCAGCCAAGAAGGCACTTTGAGCGGTTTCTCTGGGGCCAACGTCCTGACTTTC

d_call: -
j_call: TRBJ2-3
cdr3_length: 16
clone_size: few
v_call: TRBV15
cdr3_aa: CATSRDKRSSTDTQYF
cdr3_nt: TGTGCCACCAGCAGAGATAAACGGTCTAGCACAGATACGCAGTATTTT

d_call: TRBD1
j_call: TRBJ2-7
cdr3_length: 15
clone_size: -
v_call: TRBV4-1
cdr3_aa: CARSQEGAGGYEQYF
cdr3_nt: TGCGCCCGCAGCCAAGAAGGGGCAGGGGGCTACGAGCAGTACTTC

d_call: TRBD1
j_call: TRBJ1-2
cdr3_length: 14
clone_size: -
v_call: TRBV2
cdr3_aa: CASRTDRGVYGYTF
cdr3_nt: TGTGCCAGCAGGACTGACAGGGGAGTCTATGGCTACACCTTC

d_call: -
j_call: TRBJ2-3
cdr3_length: 17
clone_size: many
v_call: TRBV5-1
cdr3_aa: CASSLLGSQTGTDTQYF
cdr3_nt: TGCGCCAGCAGCTTGCTGGGATCGCAAACTGGCACAGATACGCAGTATTTT

d_call: -
j_call: TRBJ2-5
cdr3_length: 13
clone_size: many
v_call: TRBV15
cdr3_aa: CATSRANQETQYF
cdr3_nt: TGTGCCACCAGCAGAGCTAATCAAGAGACCCAGTACTTC

d_call: -
j_call: TRBJ1-1
cdr3_length: 10
clone_size: -
v_call: TRBV28
cdr3_aa: CATREIGAFF
cdr3_nt: TGTGCCACCCGAGAGATTGGAGCTTTCTTT

d_call: -
j_call: TRBJ2-3
cdr3_length: 16
clone_size: few
v_call: TRBV3-1
cdr3_aa: CASSQGATGDLDTQYF
cdr3_nt: TGTGCCAGCAGCCAGGGAGCGACAGGCGATTTAGATACGCAGTATTTT

d_call: TRBD1
j_call: TRBJ2-7
cdr3_length: 15
clone_size: -
v_call: TRBV20-1
cdr3_aa: CSARDRSGTGYEQYF
cdr3_nt: TGCAGTGCTAGAGATAGGTCCGGGACAGGCTACGAGCAGTACTTC

d_call: -
j_call: TRBJ2-3
cdr3_length: 15
clone_size: -
v_call: TRBV4-3
cdr3_aa: CASSQDSGSGDTQYF
cdr3_nt: TGCGCCAGCAGCCAAGATTCAGGGTCGGGGGATACGCAGTATTTT

d_call: TRBD2
j_call: TRBJ2-7
cdr3_length: 16
clone_size: few
v_call: TRBV4-2
cdr3_aa: CASSQRAGGSSYEQYF
cdr3_nt: TGTGCCAGCAGCCAACGTGCGGGGGGGAGCTCCTACGAGCAGTACTTC